This T cell receptor (beta chain) is from a study of blood T cell repertoires in COVID-19. Sequenced by immunoSEQ multiplex PCR; TCRdb stores in-frame clones only, minus some. The repertoire holds about 260,000 clones, approximately 86% seen once, with just under 2% in the top ten. The CDR3 extends over 15 amino acids. Trimming took 0 bases from V and 7 from J; bases not matched to a gene: 6. The germline gives CDR1 MNHEY, CDR2 SVGAGI. The TCR comes from a man under 40 with active or convalescent COVID-19. The chain joins TRBV6-5 to TRBJ1-5, with 7 bases that match TRBD1. The source material was peripheral blood. In nucleotides, the CDR3 is TGTGCCAGCAGTTACTCGGTGGGCAGGGGGCAGCCCCAGCATTTT. Translation: CASSYSVGRGQPQHF.